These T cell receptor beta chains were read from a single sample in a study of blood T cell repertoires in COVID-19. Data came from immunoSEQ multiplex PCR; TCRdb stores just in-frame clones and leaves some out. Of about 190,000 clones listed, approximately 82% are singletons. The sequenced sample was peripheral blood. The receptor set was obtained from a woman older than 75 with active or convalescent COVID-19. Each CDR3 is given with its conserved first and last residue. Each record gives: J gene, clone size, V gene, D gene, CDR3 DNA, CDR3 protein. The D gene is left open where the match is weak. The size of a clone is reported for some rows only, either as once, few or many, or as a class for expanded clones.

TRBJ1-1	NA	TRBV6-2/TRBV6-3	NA	TGTGCCAGCAGTTATAGCCGTTCCATGAACACTGAAGCTTTCTTT	CASSYSRSMNTEAFF
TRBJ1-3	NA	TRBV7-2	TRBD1	TGTGCCAGCAGTACTAGGGACAGCGGAAACACCATATATTTT	CASSTRDSGNTIYF
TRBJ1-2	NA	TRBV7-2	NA	TGTGCCAGCAGCCCGGGCGGAGGGCCGGCTTGGGGCTACACCTTC	CASSPGGGPAWGYTF
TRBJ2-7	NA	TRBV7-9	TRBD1	TGTGCCAGCAGCTCCCGGGACAGGTTCTACGAGCAGTACTTC	CASSSRDRFYEQYF
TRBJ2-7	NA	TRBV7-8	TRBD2	TGTGCCAGCAGCTTAGTGGGTAGGTGGGGACTAGGGCGGTACGAGCAGTACTTC	CASSLVGRWGLGRYEQYF
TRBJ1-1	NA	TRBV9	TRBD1	TGTGCCAGCAGCCGACAGGGGGAATACACTGAAGCTTTCTTT	CASSRQGEYTEAFF
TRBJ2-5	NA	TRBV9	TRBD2	TGTGCCAGCAGCCTCCGCCCGGCTAGCGGGATAGAGACCCAGTACTTC	CASSLRPASGIETQYF
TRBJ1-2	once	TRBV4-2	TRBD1	TGTGCCAGCAGCCAAGCCGACAGGGGTGGCTATGGCTACACCTTC	CASSQADRGGYGYTF
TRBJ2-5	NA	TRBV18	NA	TGTGCCAGCTCACCTCACCCCACAGGGCCCGAGACCCAGTACTTC	CASSPHPTGPETQYF
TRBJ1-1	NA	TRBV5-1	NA	TGCGCCAGCAGCCCCACAGGGCATATGGACACTGAAGCTTTCTTT	CASSPTGHMDTEAFF
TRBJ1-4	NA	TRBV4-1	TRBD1	TGCGCCAGCAGCCAAGGAGACAGGGGAGGTAATGAAAAACTGTTTTTT	CASSQGDRGGNEKLFF
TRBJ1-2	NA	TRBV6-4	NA	TGTGCCAGCAGTGACTCAAATTTAGGGACAAGTAACTATGGCTACACCTTC	CASSDSNLGTSNYGYTF
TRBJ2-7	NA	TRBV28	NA	TGTGCCAGCACAAGTGGGGGGGCGCAGTACTTC	CASTSGGAQYF
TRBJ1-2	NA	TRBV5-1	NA	TGCGCCAGCAGCGACGGCGGCGGAGGGGAATATGGCTACACCTTC	CASSDGGGGEYGYTF
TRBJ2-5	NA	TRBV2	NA	TGTGCCAGCAGTGAATTACAGCAAGAGACCCAGTACTTC	CASSELQQETQYF
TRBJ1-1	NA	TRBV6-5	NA	TGTGCCAGCAGGTCCGAGGGGGGGCGAGCTTTCTTT	CASRSEGGRAFF
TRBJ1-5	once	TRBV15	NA	TGTGCCACCAGCAGAGAGGTCACAGGCTATAGCAATCAGCCCCAGCATTTT	CATSREVTGYSNQPQHF
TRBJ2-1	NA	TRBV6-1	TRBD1	TGTGCCAGCAGTGCCGGGACAGGGTCTTCCTACAATGAGCAGTTCTTC	CASSAGTGSSYNEQFF
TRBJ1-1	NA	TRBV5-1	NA	TGCGCCAGCAGCTTGGAGCCCAGGGGAGCTGAAGCTTTCTTT	CASSLEPRGAEAFF
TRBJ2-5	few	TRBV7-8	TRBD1	TGTGCCAGCAGCCAAACGAGCGGGACAGGGGGCGAGACCCAGTACTTC	CASSQTSGTGGETQYF
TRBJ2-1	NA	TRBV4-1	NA	TGCGCCAGCAGCCCTTCGGGTCTAGGGGGTAGCGATGAGCAGTTCTTC	CASSPSGLGGSDEQFF
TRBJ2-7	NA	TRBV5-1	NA	TGCGCCAGCAGCAGTACCACAGGTTACGAGCAGTACTTC	CASSSTTGYEQYF
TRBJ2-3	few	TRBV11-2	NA	TGTGCCAGCAGCTCCTTTCCGGGTTCGGCCGCTTCGCAGTATTTT	CASSSFPGSAASQYF
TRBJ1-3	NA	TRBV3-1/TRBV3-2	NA	TGTGCCAGCTCAAGGGGAACTGGAAACACCATATATTTT	CASSRGTGNTIYF
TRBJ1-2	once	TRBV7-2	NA	TGTGCCAGCAGTTCCGACAGGAGGAATGGCTACACCTTC	CASSSDRRNGYTF
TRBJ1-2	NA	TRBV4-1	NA	TGCGCCAGCAGCCAAGCCCATCTCGCGGGGGGAGACTATGGCTACACCTTC	CASSQAHLAGGDYGYTF
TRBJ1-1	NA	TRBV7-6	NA	TGTGCCAGCAGCCGCGGCCCCCAGGGCACTGAAGCTTTCTTT	CASSRGPQGTEAFF
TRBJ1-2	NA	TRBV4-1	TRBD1	TGCGCCAGCAGCCAACCCCGGACAGGGATAAACTATGGCTACACCTTC	CASSQPRTGINYGYTF
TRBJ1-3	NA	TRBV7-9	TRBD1	TGTGCCAGCAGCTACTACTCAGGGGGCCCCTCTGGAAACACCATATATTTT	CASSYYSGGPSGNTIYF
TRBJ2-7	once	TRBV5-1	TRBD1	TGCGCCAGCGCCCTGACAGGGGGAAACTCCTACGAGCAGTACTTC	CASALTGGNSYEQYF